Listed below are T cell receptor beta chains from one sample, sequenced in a study of blood T cell repertoires in COVID-19. Clones were sequenced by immunoSEQ multiplex PCR, and TCRdb holds only the in-frame ones, with some missing. The repertoire holds roughly 79,000 clones, with approximately 90% as singletons. Sequenced input: peripheral blood. The receptors shown here come from a man aged 45-65 years with active COVID-19. Both conserved end residues are part of each CDR3. A D gene is named only where the DNA matches it firmly. Expanded clones are given a class, and other clones once, few, many or no size at all.

>TRBV28|-|-|TRBJ1-6|15
TGTGCCAGCAGTTTGGGAGGGAACTATAATTCACCCCTCCACTTT
CASSLGGNYNSPLHF
>TRBV3-1/TRBV3-2|-|TRBD1|TRBJ1-2|12
TGTGCCAGCAGCAAGGGACAGCGTCCCTACACCTTC
CASSKGQRPYTF
>TRBV21-1|-|-|TRBJ2-1|16
TGTGCCAGCAGCAAAGAAGGGACTAGCGGTATCAATGAGCAGTTCTTC
CASSKEGTSGINEQFF
>TRBV11-2|-|TRBD1|TRBJ2-7|13
TGTGCCAGCAGCTTAGGGGACAGCAACGAGCAGTACTTC
CASSLGDSNEQYF
>TRBV2|-|-|TRBJ2-1|18
TGTGCCAGCAGTGAAGTAGGGGCAATCCGGGCCTCTTCCCGGGAGCAGTTCTTC
CASSEVGAIRASSREQFF
>TRBV12-3/TRBV12-4|-|-|TRBJ2-3|13
TGTGCCAGCAGTTTAGCCGGGGGAGATACGCAGTATTTT
CASSLAGGDTQYF
>TRBV11-2|-|-|TRBJ1-2|11
TGTGCCAGCACAGGGACTTATGGCTACACCTTC
CASTGTYGYTF
>TRBV9|-|TRBD2|TRBJ2-7|15
TGTGCCAGCAGCCCGACTAGCGGGAGCATCTACGAGCAGTACTTC
CASSPTSGSIYEQYF
>TRBV6-5|-|TRBD1|TRBJ2-7|15
TGTGCCAGCAGTTTCCGGGACAGGGCCCCCTACGAGCAGTACTTC
CASSFRDRAPYEQYF
>TRBV7-9|-|TRBD1|TRBJ1-2|14
TGTGCCAGCAGCAACCGACAGGGAGGCTATGGCTACACCTTC
CASSNRQGGYGYTF
>TRBV7-2|-|-|TRBJ1-2|12
TGTGCCAGCAGCTTAGACAGGGCCAGCTACACCTTC
CASSLDRASYTF
>TRBV6-1|-|TRBD1|TRBJ1-4|15
TGTGCCAGCAGTGAAACAGGGGGAACTAATGAAAAACTGTTTTTT
CASSETGGTNEKLFF
>TRBV27|-|-|TRBJ2-5|13
TGTGCCAGCAGTGCGGGGTTCCAAGAGACCCAGTACTTC
CASSAGFQETQYF
>TRBV5-6|-|-|TRBJ1-1|14
TGTGCCAGCAGCTACGGGAGGACGAACACTGAAGCTTTCTTT
CASSYGRTNTEAFF
>TRBV28|-|TRBD1|TRBJ2-5|14
TGTGCCAGCAGCGGGACAGGGGGTAAAGAGACCCAGTACTTC
CASSGTGGKETQYF
>TRBV4-2|-|TRBD2|TRBJ2-5|16
TGTGCCAGCAGCCTTGGAACTAGCGGACTCCAAGAGACCCAGTACTTC
CASSLGTSGLQETQYF
>TRBV28|few|-|TRBJ1-5|16
TGTGCCAGCTGGCCGGCTGGTAGGGGGGAGGGTCAGCCCCAGCATTTT
CASWPAGRGEGQPQHF
>TRBV5-1|few|TRBD1|TRBJ1-3|17
TGCGCCAGCAGCCTCCAGACAGGGGGTGGCCCTGGAAACACCATATATTTT
CASSLQTGGGPGNTIYF
>TRBV6-5|-|-|TRBJ2-3|13
TGTGCCAGCAGTCGGCCACCGGACTTAGGGCAGTATTTT
CASSRPPDLGQYF
>TRBV7-9|-|TRBD2|TRBJ2-3|12
TGTGCCAGGTCCCCGGGGGGAGATACGCAGTATTTT
CARSPGGDTQYF
>TRBV15|-|-|TRBJ1-4|15
TGTGCCACCAGCAGTCCTGGACAGACCTATGAAAAACTGTTTTTT
CATSSPGQTYEKLFF
>TRBV12-3/TRBV12-4|-|-|TRBJ1-2|12
TGTGCCAGCAGTCCCCGGGGGTCGGGCTACACCTTC
CASSPRGSGYTF
>TRBV5-8|-|TRBD1|TRBJ2-5|14
TGTGCCAGCAGCTTTCGGGACAGGGAAGAGACCCAGTACTTC
CASSFRDREETQYF
>TRBV5-4|few|-|TRBJ1-5|15
TGTGCCAGCAGCCTAGACAGAGGGAGGAATCAGCCCCAGCATTTT
CASSLDRGRNQPQHF
>TRBV19|-|TRBD1|TRBJ1-4|17
TGTGCCAGTAATGCGGGACAGGGATTGAGGAGCGGTGAAAAACTGTTTTTT
CASNAGQGLRSGEKLFF
>TRBV6-5|-|-|TRBJ1-3|15
TGTGCCAGCATATTTGTACAGGGAACTGGAAACACCATATATTTT
CASIFVQGTGNTIYF
>TRBV7-2|few|TRBD1|TRBJ1-2|14
TGTGCCAGCAGCTCGGGGACAGGGGATCAAGGCTACACCTTC
CASSSGTGDQGYTF
>TRBV7-9|once|TRBD1|TRBJ1-4|15
TGTGCCAGCAGCTCACAGGGGGACCTTAATGAAAAACTGTTTTTT
CASSSQGDLNEKLFF
>TRBV5-1|-|TRBD1|TRBJ1-6|14
TGCGCCAGCAGCTTGGGCAGGGGGAATTCACCCCTCCACTTT
CASSLGRGNSPLHF
>TRBV5-5|once|-|TRBJ1-2|13
TGTGCCAGCAGCCACCAGACAGACTATGGCTACACCTTC
CASSHQTDYGYTF
>TRBV28|-|TRBD1|TRBJ1-2|14
TGTGCCAGCAGGGAAGGGGGCCTTAACTATGGCTACACCTTC
CASREGGLNYGYTF
>TRBV12-5|-|-|TRBJ2-7|13
TGTGCTAGTGGTTTGGTATCTAGCTACGAGCAGTACTTC
CASGLVSSYEQYF
>TRBV19|-|TRBD1|TRBJ2-1|15
TGTGCCAGTAGTATCCGGGACAGGGCCCTAAATGAGCAGTTCTTC
CASSIRDRALNEQFF
>TRBV28|-|-|TRBJ1-4|16
TGTGCCAGCAGAAACCTCCGGACAGAAGTTAATGAAAAACTGTTTTTT
CASRNLRTEVNEKLFF
>TRBV24-1|-|TRBD2|TRBJ2-1|15
TGTGCCACCAGTGATCCTCGGGGGGGGGACAATGAGCAGTTCTTC
CATSDPRGGDNEQFF
>TRBV28|-|-|TRBJ2-1|16
TGTGCCAGCACTCCCCTGGGCAGCCTCTCCTACAATGAGCAGTTCTTC
CASTPLGSLSYNEQFF
>TRBV7-9|-|-|TRBJ2-1|13
TGTGCCAGCTCGTTTCAGGGGTACAATGAGCAGTTCTTC
CASSFQGYNEQFF
>TRBV9|-|TRBD2|TRBJ2-3|17
TGTGCCAGCAGCGTAGACGCTAGCGGGAGGAACGGGGATACGCAGTATTTT
CASSVDASGRNGDTQYF
>TRBV7-2|few|TRBD1|TRBJ2-7|17
TGTGCCAGCAGCGTGCCCGAGGACAGGGCCCCTTCCTACGAGCAGTACTTC
CASSVPEDRAPSYEQYF
>TRBV27|-|-|TRBJ1-2|13
TGTGCCAGCAGACGGGACACATCCTATGGCTACACCTTC
CASRRDTSYGYTF
>TRBV6-5|-|-|TRBJ2-7|15
TGTGCCAGCAGTCCACAGGTCCGCAGCTCCTACGAGCAGTACTTC
CASSPQVRSSYEQYF
>TRBV4-1|-|TRBD1|TRBJ1-1|16
TGCGCCAGCAGCCAAGATCTAGGACAGGGCAACACTGAAGCTTTCTTT
CASSQDLGQGNTEAFF
>TRBV10-3|-|-|TRBJ2-2|15
TGTGCCATCAGTTTCGAGGTCCCGAACACCGGGGAGCTGTTTTTT
CAISFEVPNTGELFF
>TRBV5-1|-|TRBD1|TRBJ1-1|15
TGCGCCAGCAGCTTGGCGTGGCAGGGGGCTTATGAAGCTTTCTTT
CASSLAWQGAYEAFF
>TRBV12-3/TRBV12-4|-|-|TRBJ2-5|13
TGTGCCAGCAGTTTACACGCGAAAGAGACCCAGTACTTC
CASSLHAKETQYF
>TRBV18|once|TRBD2|TRBJ2-2|15
TGTGCCAGCCGCCCAGGCGGGAGGAACACCGGGGAGCTGTTTTTT
CASRPGGRNTGELFF
>TRBV18|-|-|TRBJ1-2|18
TGTGCCAGCTCACGCCTCATGGATTCGGGGGCCCGGGGGGATGGCTACACCTTC
CASSRLMDSGARGDGYTF
>TRBV19|-|TRBD1|TRBJ2-3|16
TGTGCCAGTAGTGATGACAGGGGCCCGAGCACAGATACGCAGTATTTT
CASSDDRGPSTDTQYF
>TRBV7-9|-|TRBD2|TRBJ2-7|14
TGTGCCAGCAGCCAAACGAGGACTAGCCACGAGCAGTACTTC
CASSQTRTSHEQYF
>TRBV19|once|TRBD1|TRBJ1-2|15
TGTGCCAGTAGTTACGCGGGACAGGGGGCGAGTGGCTACACCTTC
CASSYAGQGASGYTF
>TRBV5-5|-|TRBD2|TRBJ2-7|15
TGTGCCAGCAGCAGCACTAGCGGGAGAGCCTACGAGCAGTACTTC
CASSSTSGRAYEQYF
>TRBV7-9|-|-|TRBJ1-2|13
TGTGCCAGCAGTGAACAGGGATCCGATGGCTACACCTTC
CASSEQGSDGYTF
>TRBV2|-|TRBD1|TRBJ2-7|13
TGTGCCAGCACAAACAGGGGGGACTACGAGCAGTACTTC
CASTNRGDYEQYF
>TRBV7-2|few|TRBD2|TRBJ2-1|17
TGTGCCAGCAGCTCCCACGGTGGGACTAGCGGGGAGGTTAAGCAGTTCTTC
CASSSHGGTSGEVKQFF
>TRBV9|once|TRBD1|TRBJ2-1|15
TGTGCCAGCAGCGTAACCGGGACAGGGGGCAATGAGCAGTTCTTC
CASSVTGTGGNEQFF
>TRBV2|-|-|TRBJ2-2|15
TGTGCCAGCCGGTTTTCTGCAGCGCGAACCGGGGAGCTGTTTTTT
CASRFSAARTGELFF
>TRBV7-8|-|-|TRBJ1-1|12
TGTGCCAGCAGCTTAAGTCGGAGTGAAGCTTTCTTT
CASSLSRSEAFF
>TRBV7-6|-|-|TRBJ2-2|16
TGTGCCAGCAGCTTAGGAGGCGGGGGCCACACCGGGGAGCTGTTTTTT
CASSLGGGGHTGELFF
>TRBV4-2|-|TRBD2|TRBJ2-1|16
TGTGCCAGCAGCATGGGGACTAGCGGGAGATCGGATGAGCAGTTCTTC
CASSMGTSGRSDEQFF
>TRBV3-1/TRBV3-2|-|-|TRBJ2-5|13
TGTGCCAGCAGCCACCAAAGGGGAGAGACCCAGTACTTC
CASSHQRGETQYF